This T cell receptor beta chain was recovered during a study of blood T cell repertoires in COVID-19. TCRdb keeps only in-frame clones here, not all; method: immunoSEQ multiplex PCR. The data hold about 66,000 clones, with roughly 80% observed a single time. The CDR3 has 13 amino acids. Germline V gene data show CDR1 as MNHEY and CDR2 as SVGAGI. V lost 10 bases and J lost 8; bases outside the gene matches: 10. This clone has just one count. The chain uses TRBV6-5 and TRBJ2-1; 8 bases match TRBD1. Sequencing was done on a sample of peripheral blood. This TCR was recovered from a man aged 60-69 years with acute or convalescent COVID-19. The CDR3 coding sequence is TGTGCCACGGGACAGGTCACCGGCCATGAGCAGTTCTTC. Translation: CATGQVTGHEQFF.